The 32 T cell receptor beta chains below come from one sample, sequenced in a study of T cells in Graves' hyperthyroidism and ophthalmopathy. Regions amplified from RNA transcripts were the TCR beta CDR3 regions. With the HTBI primer set, the TCR CDR3 went through a first round of RT-PCR. Each CDR3 protein gets one entry after TCRdb re-called the multiplex PCR reads with MiXCR. Found here are 350,000 to 450,000 distinct CDR3 sequences, roughly an eighth of them singletons; the top ten hold 28%. The material sequenced was blood. These TCRs come from a man between 50 and 59 years old with Graves' ophthalmopathy.

This clonotype was seen many times. One junction end does not reproduce the germline sequence, and a read error may be involved. The V and J genes are TRBV12-3 or TRBV12-4 and TRBJ2-3; perhaps TRBD2 as D (6 bases). The CDR3 is 11 residues long. The CDR3 loop reads CTTRGTDTQYF. In nucleotides, the CDR3 is TGCACAACGCGGGGTACAGATACGCAGTATTTT.

This clonotype came up a few times. The chain couples TRBV6-1 to TRBJ2-3; D gene ambiguous. V gave up 7 bases and J gave up 3 bases, with 20 bases separating them. The CDR3 length is 16 residues. The germline CDR1 and CDR2 sequences are MNHNS and SASEGT. CDR3 protein: CASTYLEVVGTDTQYF. CDR3 in DNA: TGTGCCAGCACCTACCTCGAGGTAGTGGGGACAGATACGCAGTATTTT.

This clonotype showed up just a few times. The V gene is TRBV24-1, the J gene TRBJ2-1; D is possibly TRBD2 (5 bases). The V gene lost 7 bases and the J gene lost 1 base, with 16 bases spanning the gap. Germline V gene data show CDR1 as KGHDR and CDR2 as SFDVKD. The CDR3 contains 16 residues. CDR3 region: CATSPAGGASYNEQFF. In nucleotides, the CDR3 is TGTGCCACCAGCCCCGCGGGTGGAGCGTCCTACAATGAGCAGTTCTTC.

In this sample, this clonotype turned up many times. The V gene is TRBV2, the J gene TRBJ2-5; unclear D gene. This CDR3 contains 11 residues. The V gene lost 8 bases and the J gene lost 5 bases, with 9 bases spanning the gap. CDR1 is SNHLY, CDR2 FYNNEI, per germline. The CDR3 DNA is TGTGCCAGCGGTACAGCGGAGACCCAGTACTTC. Amino acids: CASGTAETQYF.

This clonotype came up many times. CDR3 bases: TGCGCCAGCAGCCACGACTCAGGGGGAATCTATGGCTACACCTTC. Residues: CASSHDSGGIYGYTF. This chain connects TRBV5-1 to TRBJ1-2; TRBD1 matches 7 bases. With 4 bases clipped from V and 4 bases from J, the junction kept 10 bases outside the gene matches. The germline gives CDR1 SGHRS, CDR2 YFSETQ. The CDR3 has 15 residues. Drawing the rest from reference TRBV5-1 and TRBJ1-2, the complete variable domain is KAGVTQTPRYLIKTRGQQVTLSCSPISGHRSVSWYQQTPGQGLQFLFEYFSETQRNKGNFPGRFSGRQFSNSRSEMNVSTLELGDSALYLCASSHDSGGIYGYTFGSGTRLTVV.

The chain joins TRBV19 to TRBJ2-5, with 12 bases that match TRBD1. The J segment lost 5 bases and the V segment lost 8 bases, leaving 3 bases of the junction unmatched. This CDR3 region has 13 residues. Germline-derived CDR1 and CDR2 are LNHDA and SQIVND (reference sequence). CDR3 nucleotide sequence: TGTGCCAGTCGGGACAGGGGGCTGGAGACCCAGTACTTC. Translating it yields CASRDRGLETQYF.

This clonotype was observed a few times. The chain joins TRBV6-2 or TRBV6-3 to TRBJ2-1, with 10 bases identical to TRBD2. J lost 8 bases, V lost 2 bases, and 6 bases had no gene match. Per germline, CDR1 MNHEY and CDR2 SVGEGT. The length of the CDR3 is 15 residues. The CDR3: CASSYSGRAFDEQFF. In nucleotides, the CDR3 is TGTGCCAGCAGTTACAGCGGGAGGGCTTTTGATGAGCAGTTCTTC.

With regard to this clonotype: A clone one base away is much larger, so this may be a read error. The chain employs TRBV9 and TRBJ1-2; possibly TRBD1 for D (6 bases). V was pared by 1 base and J by 6 bases, with 7 bases between. Germline loops: CDR1 SGDLS, CDR2 YYNGEE. The CDR3 runs to 12 residues. The CDR3 region has the DNA TGTGCCAGCAGCGTACAGGGGAATGGCTACACCTTC. This sequence encodes CASSVQGNGYTF.

The CDR3 DNA is TGTGCCAGCAGCGTAGCTAATGTCCCCATCTACGAGCAGTACTTC. Translated: CASSVANVPIYEQYF. The chain employs TRBV9 and TRBJ2-7; D is unresolved. The germline V gene encodes CDR1 SGDLS and CDR2 YYNGEE. The CDR3 is 15 amino acids. Trimming cost V 0 bases and J 3 bases, with 13 bases left between them.

This clonotype was picked up many times. This chain connects TRBV12-3 or TRBV12-4 to TRBJ1-2; D perhaps matches TRBD1 (5 bases). The CDR3 sequence is 13 residues long. Between the trimmed V and J ends, which lost 3 bases and 4 bases, there was a span of 9 bases. In nucleotides, the CDR3 is TGTGCCAGCAGTTTGGGGGTGGGCTATGGCTACACCTTC. Translated, it gives CASSLGVGYGYTF.

This clonotype was recorded at least ten times. This chain connects TRBV18 to TRBJ1-5; 9 nucleotides match TRBD1. V dropped 5 bases and J dropped 8; count of bases not matched to a gene: 4. The CDR3 sequence is 13 residues long. The germline gives CDR1 KGHSH, CDR2 LQKENI. CDR3 sequence reads: CASSFDRGEPQHF. The CDR3 bases are TGTGCCAGCTCATTCGACAGGGGGGAGCCCCAGCATTTT.

This clonotype has at least ten counts. This chain links TRBV2 with TRBJ2-7; 13 bases line up with TRBD2. Germline V gene data show CDR1 as SNHLY and CDR2 as FYNNEI. CDR3 length: 16 residues. V was pared by 8 bases and J by 2 bases, with 9 bases of the junction left unmatched. CDR3 region: CASSGTSGTITYEQYF. The CDR3 region has the DNA TGTGCCAGCTCCGGGACTAGCGGGACCATCACCTACGAGCAGTACTTC.

The rearrangement links TRBV28 to TRBJ1-4, with 9 bases fitting TRBD1. Germline lookup yields CDR1 MDHEN and CDR2 SYDVKM. The ends lost 4 bases at V and 4 bases at J; junction bases unmatched: 10. The CDR3 is made up of 17 amino acids. The CDR3 sequence: CASSSPTGGGGNEKLFF. The CDR3, as DNA: TGTGCCAGCAGTTCACCCACAGGGGGCGGCGGTAATGAAAAACTGTTTTTT.

The chain couples TRBV28 to TRBJ2-2, with D possibly TRBD1 on 5 matching bases. V lost 3 bases and J 3 bases, leaving 11 bases between the germline ends. Germline CDR1 reads MDHEN; CDR2 reads SYDVKM. There are 15 residues in the CDR3. CDR3 nucleotide sequence: TGTGCCAGCAGTTTGCCAGGGTGGGACACCGGGGAGCTGTTTTTT. Protein sequence: CASSLPGWDTGELFF.

The rearrangement joins TRBV5-6 to TRBJ1-3; a weak D match, TRBD1 (5 bases). The V gene's germline CDR1 is SGHDT and CDR2 YYEEEE. The CDR3 consists of 16 residues. V was trimmed by 1 base and J by 0 bases, leaving 11 bases between them. CDR3 nucleotides: TGTGCCAGCAGCTTGCTTTTTCAGGGCTCTGGAAACACCATATATTTT. It is translated as CASSLLFQGSGNTIYF.

This clonotype came up many times. J is TRBJ2-5 and V is TRBV28, with D perhaps matching TRBD2 (5 bases). V lost 3 bases, J lost 2 bases, and 13 bases lay in between. Per the germline V gene, CDR1 is MDHEN and CDR2 is SYDVKM. This CDR3 region has 15 residues. The CDR3 reads CASSFGLASQETQYF. The CDR3 DNA reads as TGTGCCAGCAGTTTCGGCCTAGCATCTCAAGAGACCCAGTACTTC.

The sample holds many counts of this clonotype. The V call is TRBV28, the J call TRBJ1-4, with D unresolved. The ends were cut back, 7 bases at V and 0 bases at J, with 6 bases in the middle. There are 13 residues in the CDR3. Looked up from germline, CDR1 is MDHEN and CDR2 is SYDVKM. As DNA, the CDR3 is TGTGCCAGCACGCCCCCAACTAATGAAAAACTGTTTTTT. This translates into CASTPPTNEKLFF.

Details on this clonotype: At one end, the junction sequence differs from germline, possibly due to a read error. This chain joins TRBV6-1 and TRBJ1-1, with D possibly matching TRBD1 (5 bases). The CDR3 is 14 residues long. The germline V gene encodes CDR1 MNHNS and CDR2 SASEGT. The CDR3 reads CASTPWRGNTGAFF. In nucleotides, the CDR3 is TGTGCCAGCACCCCTTGGCGGGGGAACACTGGAGCTTTCTTT.

This clonotype was observed a few times. The rearrangement uses TRBV27 and TRBJ1-5, with TRBD1 identical over 7 bases. The CDR3 has 18 residues. The germline V gene has CDR1 MNHEY and CDR2 SMNVEV (reference sequence). The ends lost 5 bases at V and 1 base at J; junction bases unmatched: 14. The CDR3 nucleotides read TGTGCCAGCAGTCCATTATTTGACAGGGAAGAAAGCAATCAGCCCCAGCATTTT. It codes for CASSPLFDREESNQPQHF.

V gene TRBV15 combines with J gene TRBJ1-3; TRBD1 aligns across 7 bases. With V trimmed by 6 bases and J by 4 bases, 15 bases remained unmatched. The CDR3 contains 17 residues. In germline, CDR1 is LNHNV, CDR2 YYDKDF (reference sequence). The CDR3 is CATRKKRQGTQGNTIYF. CDR3 sequence (DNA): TGTGCCACCAGGAAAAAACGACAGGGAACGCAGGGAAACACCATATATTTT.

This clonotype was observed at least ten times. The chain employs TRBV3-1 and TRBJ1-5; weak D call: TRBD1 (5 bases). Germline assignment: CDR1 LGHDT and CDR2 YNNKEL (reference sequence). There are 16 residues in the CDR3. Trimming pared 11 bases from V and 0 bases from J, leaving 20 bases between. The CDR3 DNA reads TGTGCCGCCGCGAGTGGCAGACAGCCTAGCAATCAGCCCCAGCATTTT. Translated, it gives CAAASGRQPSNQPQHF. The variable domain in full, completed from reference TRBV3-1 and TRBJ1-5, reads DTAVSQTPKYLVTQMGNDKSIKCEQNLGHDTMYWYKQDSKKFLKIMFSYNNKELIINETVPNRFSPKSPDKAHLNLHINSLELGDSAVYFCAAASGRQPSNQPQHFGDGTRLSIL.

This chain links TRBV27 with TRBJ2-7; D is possibly TRBD2 (5 bases). V shed 0 bases and J shed 2 bases, with 5 bases lying between them. The germline V gene has CDR1 MNHEY and CDR2 SMNVEV (reference sequence). This CDR3 is 13 amino acids long. The CDR3 region has the DNA TGTGCCAGCAGTTTATCGACTACCTACGAGCAGTACTTC. This sequence encodes CASSLSTTYEQYF.

In its sample, this clonotype was seen many times. This chain joins TRBV3-1 and TRBJ2-7; perhaps TRBD2 as D (7 bases). Germline V gene lookup returns CDR1 LGHDT and CDR2 YNNKEL (reference sequence). V lost 0 bases and J 6 bases, leaving 15 bases between the germline ends. This CDR3 region has 15 residues. CDR3 bases: TGTGCCAGCAGCCAAGACGGGGGGACACGCGGCGAGCAGTACTTC. It encodes CASSQDGGTRGEQYF.

There are many counts of this clonotype. The rearrangement links TRBV29-1 to TRBJ2-3; D remains ambiguous. This CDR3 has 13 residues. Germline V gene data show CDR1 as SQVTM and CDR2 as ANQGSEA. V was clipped by 7 bases and J by 3 bases, with 14 bases between them. This CDR3 is CSASTSGTDTQYF. The CDR3 region has the DNA TGCAGCGCCTCGACGTCAGGAACAGATACGCAGTATTTT.

Turning to this clonotype: A read error is possible here, since a much larger clone lies one base away. The genes are TRBV20-1 and TRBJ2-1; no reliable D call. Trimming removed 0 bases at V and 4 bases at J, with 1 base between. Germline loops: CDR1 DFQATT, CDR2 SNEGSKA (reference sequence). The CDR3 length is 11 residues. In DNA, the CDR3 is TGCAGTGCTAGAGAATACAATGAGCAGTTCTTC. Amino acid sequence: CSAREYNEQFF.

The table lists this clonotype with many counts. The V and J genes are TRBV24-1 and TRBJ2-7, with a possible D match to TRBD2 (5 bases). Per the germline V gene, CDR1 is KGHDR and CDR2 is SFDVKD. V lost 5 bases, J lost 7 bases, and 11 bases lay in between. There are 12 residues in the CDR3. CDR3 nucleotides: TGTGCCACCAGTGCCCGGACGGGAGAGCAGTACTTC. Translating gives CATSARTGEQYF.

The chain has TRBV19 and TRBJ2-6; no clear D gene. V was clipped by 5 bases and J by 0 bases, with 8 bases between them. In germline, CDR1 is LNHDA, CDR2 SQIVND (reference sequence). This CDR3 has 15 amino acids. The CDR3 nucleotides are TGTGCCAGTAGTCCCTGGACCTCTGGGGCCAACGTCCTGACTTTC. Translating it yields CASSPWTSGANVLTF.

This clonotype was picked up a small number of times. The genes are TRBV2 and TRBJ2-3; 14 bases match TRBD2. The CDR3 spans 17 residues. V was pared by 1 base and J by 7 bases, with 7 bases of the junction left unmatched. From germline, CDR1 is SNHLY and CDR2 FYNNEI. DNA for the CDR3: TGTGCCAGCAGTGAAGTACGAGGGACTAGCGGGGGCTATACGCAGTATTTT. Its translation is CASSEVRGTSGGYTQYF.

The chain is built from TRBV5-1 and TRBJ1-1; D unclear. Germline CDR1 SGHRS, CDR2 YFSETQ. The CDR3 runs 12 residues. Trimming took off 3 bases at V and 1 base at J, with 4 bases between the two ends. The CDR3 protein is CASSSENTEAFF. CDR3 DNA: TGCGCCAGCAGCTCGGAGAACACTGAAGCTTTCTTT. The variable domain in full, completed from reference TRBV5-1 and TRBJ1-1, reads KAGVTQTPRYLIKTRGQQVTLSCSPISGHRSVSWYQQTPGQGLQFLFEYFSETQRNKGNFPGRFSGRQFSNSRSEMNVSTLELGDSALYLCASSSENTEAFFGQGTRLTVV.

This clonotype was counted only a few times. The rearrangement joins TRBV11-3 to TRBJ2-5, with D possibly TRBD2 on 6 matching bases. The germline gives CDR1 SGHNT, CDR2 YENEEA. Trimming took off 5 bases at V and 1 base at J, with 17 bases between the two ends. This CDR3 comprises 16 residues. The CDR3 sequence: CASSPHSGASQETQYF. As DNA, the CDR3 is TGTGCCAGCAGCCCCCATAGCGGAGCGAGCCAAGAGACCCAGTACTTC.

This clonotype has at least ten counts. The CDR3 protein is CASSEALASGRGWTGELFF. DNA for the CDR3: TGTGCCAGCAGTGAAGCGCTTGCTAGCGGGAGGGGATGGACCGGGGAGCTGTTTTTT. V gene TRBV2 combines with J gene TRBJ2-2; 12 bases are shared with TRBD2. V dropped 0 bases and J dropped 5; count of bases not matched to a gene: 10. The CDR3 runs to 19 residues. Germline V gene lookup returns CDR1 SNHLY and CDR2 FYNNEI. Based on the CDR3 plus reference TRBV2 and TRBJ2-2, the full variable domain is EPEVTQTPSHQVTQMGQEVILRCVPISNHLYFYWYRQILGQKVEFLVSFYNNEISEKSEIFDDQFSVERPDGSNFTLKIRSTKLEDSAMYFCASSEALASGRGWTGELFFGEGSRLTVL.

The chain joins TRBV7-2 to TRBJ2-3, with D hard to call. The CDR3 contains 11 residues. Deletions cut 5 bases from V and 13 bases from J, with 13 bases between. CDR1 is SGHTA and CDR2 is FQGNSA in the germline V gene. Here the CDR3 reads CASSQRHEKYF. The CDR3 DNA follows: TGTGCCAGCAGCCAACGACATGAGAAGTATTTT.